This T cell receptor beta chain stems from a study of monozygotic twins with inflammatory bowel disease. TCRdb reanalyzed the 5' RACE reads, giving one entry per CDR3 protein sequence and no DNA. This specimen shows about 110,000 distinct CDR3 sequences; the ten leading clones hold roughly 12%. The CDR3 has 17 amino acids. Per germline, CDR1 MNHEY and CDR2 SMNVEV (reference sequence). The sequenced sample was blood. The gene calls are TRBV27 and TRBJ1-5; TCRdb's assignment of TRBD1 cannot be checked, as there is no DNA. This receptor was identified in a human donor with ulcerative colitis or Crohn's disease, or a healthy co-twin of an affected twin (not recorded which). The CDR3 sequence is CASSFRTPTEFNQPQHF.